This TCR beta chain appears in the sequencing data of a study of T cell responses to AZD1222 COVID-19 vaccine. Overall study: Pooled together were second doses at about 4 or about 12 weeks. Notes on the study in general: Clonal diversity was possibly underestimated, and the donors were mostly white British, with more females. Seropositive at baseline were only five or six AZD1222 recipients.

Method: immunoSEQ multiplex PCR; TCRdb's copy keeps in-frame clones and lacks some. The data contain around 190,000 clones, almost 95% of them singletons. The CDR3 runs to 16 residues. Trimming at V came to 0 bases and at J to 2 bases, leaving 3 bases not matched to a gene. The germline V gene encodes CDR1 KGHSH and CDR2 LQKENI. Turning to this clone: As yet, its antigen is unknown.

V and J are TRBV18 and TRBJ1-1, with 10 bases identical to TRBD1. The receptor comes from an adult in good health. The specimen was peripheral blood, collected on day 0 of AZD1222 vaccination. In DNA, the CDR3 is TGTGCCAGCTCACCACCCGGGACAGGGGTCAACACTGAAGCTTTCTTT. This sequence encodes CASSPPGTGVNTEAFF.